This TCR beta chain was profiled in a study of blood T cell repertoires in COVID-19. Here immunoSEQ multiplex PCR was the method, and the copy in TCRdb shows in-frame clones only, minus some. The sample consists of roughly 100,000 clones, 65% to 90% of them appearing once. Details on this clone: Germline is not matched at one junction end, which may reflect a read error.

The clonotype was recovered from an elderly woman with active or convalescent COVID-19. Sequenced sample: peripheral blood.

The CDR3 spells CASSSLTGPQETQYF. In DNA, the CDR3 is TGTGCTAGCAGCTCGCTGACAGGACCTCAAGAGACCCAGTACTTC. J is TRBJ2-5 and V is TRBV7-7; TRBD1 might be the D (6 bases). This CDR3 region has 15 residues. Per the germline V gene, CDR1 is SSHAT and CDR2 is FNYEAQ (reference sequence). Variable domain in full (rest from reference TRBV7-7 and TRBJ2-5): GAGVSQSPRYKVTKRGQDVTLRCDPISSHATLYWYQQALGQGPEFLTYFNYEAQPDKSGLPSDRFSAERPEGSISTLTIQRTEQRDSAMYRCASSSLTGPQETQYFGPGTRLLVL.